This T cell receptor (beta chain) comes out of a study of T cells after posttransplantation cyclophosphamide. Concerning this clone: Its target is not known.

Germline values: CDR1 SEHNR, CDR2 FQNEAQ (reference sequence). CDR3 size: 13 residues. Trimming cost V 5 bases and J 4 bases, with 11 bases left between them. Overall study findings and caveats: After PTCy, TRB diversity resembled that of CNI/methotrexate controls. Later post-transplant blood repertoires were often dominated by donor CD8+ memory clones. Tissue-infiltrating T cells from skin or gut overlapped little with blood T cells.

Profiled with immunoSEQ multiplex PCR; TCRdb holds only in-frame clones, not every one. The repertoire holds approximately 52,000 clones, with just over 85% as singletons. The chain couples TRBV7-9 to TRBJ1-1; D perhaps matches TRBD1 (6 bases). Source material: PBMCs. The clonotype originates from a man aged 25 to 45 with a blood cancer, CMV-positive, and with a related stem cell donor. The CDR3: CASSPTGATEAFF. CDR3 nucleotide sequence: TGTGCCAGCAGCCCGACAGGAGCCACTGAAGCTTTCTTT.